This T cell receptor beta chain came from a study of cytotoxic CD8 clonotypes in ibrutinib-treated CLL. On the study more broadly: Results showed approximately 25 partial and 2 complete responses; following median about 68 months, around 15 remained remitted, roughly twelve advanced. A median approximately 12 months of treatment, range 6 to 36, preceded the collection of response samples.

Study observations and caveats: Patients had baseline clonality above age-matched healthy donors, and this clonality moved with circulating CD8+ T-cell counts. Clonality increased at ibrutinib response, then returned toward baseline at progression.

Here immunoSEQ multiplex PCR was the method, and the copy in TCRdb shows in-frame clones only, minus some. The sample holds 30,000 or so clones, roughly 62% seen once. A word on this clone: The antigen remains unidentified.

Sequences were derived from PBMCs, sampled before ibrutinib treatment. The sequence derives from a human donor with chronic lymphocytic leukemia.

The CDR3 protein is CASSPLNSHDQTLSNQPQHF. The CDR3 bases are TGTGCCAGCTCACCACTTAACAGCCACGATCAAACGCTTAGCAATCAGCCCCAGCATTTT. The V and J genes are TRBV18 and TRBJ1-5; D gene uncertain. Germline CDR1 reads KGHSH; CDR2 reads LQKENI. With 1 base removed from V and 0 bases from J, the gap between germline ends came to 22 bases. The CDR3 runs to 20 residues.